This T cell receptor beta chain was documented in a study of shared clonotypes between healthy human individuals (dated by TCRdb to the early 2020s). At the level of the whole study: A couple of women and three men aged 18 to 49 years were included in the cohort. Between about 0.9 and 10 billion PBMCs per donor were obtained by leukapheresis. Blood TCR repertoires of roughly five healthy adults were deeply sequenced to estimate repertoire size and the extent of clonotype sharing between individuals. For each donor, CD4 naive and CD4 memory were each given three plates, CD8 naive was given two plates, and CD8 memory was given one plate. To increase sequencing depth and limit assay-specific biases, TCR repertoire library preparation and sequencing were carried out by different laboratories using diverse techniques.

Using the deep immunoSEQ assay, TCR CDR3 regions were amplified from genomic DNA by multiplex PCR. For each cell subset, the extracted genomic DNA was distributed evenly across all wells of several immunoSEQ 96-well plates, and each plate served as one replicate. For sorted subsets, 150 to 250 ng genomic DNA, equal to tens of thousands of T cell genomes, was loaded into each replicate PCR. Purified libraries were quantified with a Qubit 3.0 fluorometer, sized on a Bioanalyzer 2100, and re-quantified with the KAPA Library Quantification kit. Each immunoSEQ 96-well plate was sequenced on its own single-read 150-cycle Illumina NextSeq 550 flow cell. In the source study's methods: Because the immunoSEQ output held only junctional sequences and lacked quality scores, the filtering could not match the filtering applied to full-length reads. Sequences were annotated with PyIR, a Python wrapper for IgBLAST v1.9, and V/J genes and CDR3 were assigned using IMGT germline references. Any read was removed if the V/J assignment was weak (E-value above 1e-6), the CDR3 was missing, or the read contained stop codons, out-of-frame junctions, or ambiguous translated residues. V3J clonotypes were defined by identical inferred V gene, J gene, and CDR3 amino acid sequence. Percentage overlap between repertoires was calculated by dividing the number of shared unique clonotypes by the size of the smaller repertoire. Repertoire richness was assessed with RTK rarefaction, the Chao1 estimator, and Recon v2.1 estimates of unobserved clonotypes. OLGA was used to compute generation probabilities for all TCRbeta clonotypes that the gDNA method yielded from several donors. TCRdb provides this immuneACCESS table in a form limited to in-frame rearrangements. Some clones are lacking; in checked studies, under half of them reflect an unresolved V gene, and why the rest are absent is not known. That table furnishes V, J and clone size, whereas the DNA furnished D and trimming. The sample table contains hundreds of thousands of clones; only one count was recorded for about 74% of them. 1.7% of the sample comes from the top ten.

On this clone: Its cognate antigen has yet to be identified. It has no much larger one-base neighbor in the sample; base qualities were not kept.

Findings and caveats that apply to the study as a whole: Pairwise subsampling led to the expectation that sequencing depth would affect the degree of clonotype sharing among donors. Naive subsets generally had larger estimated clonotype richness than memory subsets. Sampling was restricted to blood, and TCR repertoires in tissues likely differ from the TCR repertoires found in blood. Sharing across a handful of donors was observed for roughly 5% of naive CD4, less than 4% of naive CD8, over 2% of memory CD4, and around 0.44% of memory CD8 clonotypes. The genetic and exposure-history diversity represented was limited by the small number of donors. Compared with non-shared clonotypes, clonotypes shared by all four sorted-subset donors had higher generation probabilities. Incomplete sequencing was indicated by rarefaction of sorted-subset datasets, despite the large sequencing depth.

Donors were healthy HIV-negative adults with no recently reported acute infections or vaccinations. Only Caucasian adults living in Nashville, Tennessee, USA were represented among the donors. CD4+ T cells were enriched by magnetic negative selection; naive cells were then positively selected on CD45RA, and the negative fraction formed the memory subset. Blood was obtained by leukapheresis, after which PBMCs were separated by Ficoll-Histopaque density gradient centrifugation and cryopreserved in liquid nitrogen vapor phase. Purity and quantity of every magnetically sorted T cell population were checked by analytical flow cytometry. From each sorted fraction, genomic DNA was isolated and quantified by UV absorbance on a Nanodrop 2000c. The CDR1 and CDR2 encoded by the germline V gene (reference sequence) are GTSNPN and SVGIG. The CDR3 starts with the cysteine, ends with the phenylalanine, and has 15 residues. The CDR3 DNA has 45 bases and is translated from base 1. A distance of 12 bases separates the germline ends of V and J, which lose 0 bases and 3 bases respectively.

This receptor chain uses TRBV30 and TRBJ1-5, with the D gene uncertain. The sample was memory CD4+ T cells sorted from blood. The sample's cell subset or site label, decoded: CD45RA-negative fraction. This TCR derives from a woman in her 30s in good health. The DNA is TGTGCCTGGAGTGTATTCGGAGCCTACAATCAGCCCCAGCATTTT. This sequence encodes CAWSVFGAYNQPQHF.